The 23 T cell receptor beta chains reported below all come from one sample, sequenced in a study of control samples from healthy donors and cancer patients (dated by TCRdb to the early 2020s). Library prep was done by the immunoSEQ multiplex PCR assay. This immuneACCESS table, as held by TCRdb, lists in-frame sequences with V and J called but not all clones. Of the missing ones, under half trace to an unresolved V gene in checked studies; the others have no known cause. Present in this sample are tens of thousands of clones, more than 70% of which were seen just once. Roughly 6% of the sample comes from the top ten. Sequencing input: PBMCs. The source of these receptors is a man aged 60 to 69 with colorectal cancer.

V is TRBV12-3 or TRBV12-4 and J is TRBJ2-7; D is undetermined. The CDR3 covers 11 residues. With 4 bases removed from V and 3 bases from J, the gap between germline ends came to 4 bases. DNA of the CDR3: TGTGCCAGCAGTTCGCTCTACGAGCAGTACTTC. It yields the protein CASSSLYEQYF.

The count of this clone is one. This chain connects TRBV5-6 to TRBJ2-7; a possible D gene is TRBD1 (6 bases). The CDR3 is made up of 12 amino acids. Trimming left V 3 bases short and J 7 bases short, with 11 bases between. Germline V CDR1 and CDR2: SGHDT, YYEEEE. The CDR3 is CASSYRVGEQYF. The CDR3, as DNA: TGTGCCAGCAGCTACAGGGTTGGGGAGCAGTACTTC. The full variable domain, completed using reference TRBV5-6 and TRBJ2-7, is DAGVTQSPTHLIKTRGQQVTLRCSPKSGHDTVSWYQQALGQGPQFIFQYYEEEERQRGNFPDRFSGHQFPNYSSELNVNALLLGDSALYLCASSYRVGEQYFGPGTRLTVT.

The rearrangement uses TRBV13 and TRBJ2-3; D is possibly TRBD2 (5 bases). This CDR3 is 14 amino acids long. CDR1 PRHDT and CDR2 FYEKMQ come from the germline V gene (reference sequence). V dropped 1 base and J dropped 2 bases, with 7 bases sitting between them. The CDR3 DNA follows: TGTGCCAGCAGCTTAGAGCGGTACACAGATACGCAGTATTTT. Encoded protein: CASSLERYTDTQYF.

CDR3 bases: TGCGCCAGCAGCCAAGTAGGGGGGTTAGATACGCAGTATTTT. It translates to CASSQVGGLDTQYF. The genes are TRBV4-1 and TRBJ2-3; possibly TRBD1 or TRBD2 for D (6 bases each). CDR3 length equals 14 residues. Germline CDR1 is MGHRA and CDR2 is YSYEKL. The germline V and J ends were trimmed by 1 base and 5 bases, with 10 bases remaining between them.

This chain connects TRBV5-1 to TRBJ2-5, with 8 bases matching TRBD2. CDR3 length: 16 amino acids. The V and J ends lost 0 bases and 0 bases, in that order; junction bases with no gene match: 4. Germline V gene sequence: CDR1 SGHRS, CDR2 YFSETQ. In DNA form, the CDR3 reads TGCGCCAGCAGCTTGGGGGGGCGGGGGGACCAAGAGACCCAGTACTTC. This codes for CASSLGGRGDQETQYF. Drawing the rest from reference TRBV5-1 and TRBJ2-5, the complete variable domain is KAGVTQTPRYLIKTRGQQVTLSCSPISGHRSVSWYQQTPGQGLQFLFEYFSETQRNKGNFPGRFSGRQFSNSRSEMNVSTLELGDSALYLCASSLGGRGDQETQYFGPGTRLLVL.

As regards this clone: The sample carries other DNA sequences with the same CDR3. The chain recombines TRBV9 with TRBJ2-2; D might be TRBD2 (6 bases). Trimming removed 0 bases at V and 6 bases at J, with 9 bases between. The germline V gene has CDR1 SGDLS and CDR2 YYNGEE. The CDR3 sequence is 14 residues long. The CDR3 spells CASSVGGGSGELFF. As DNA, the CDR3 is TGTGCCAGCAGCGTAGGTGGGGGGTCCGGGGAGCTGTTTTTT. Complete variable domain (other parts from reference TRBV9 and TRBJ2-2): DSGVTQTPKHLITATGQRVTLRCSPRSGDLSVYWYQQSLDQGLQFLIQYYNGEERAKGNILERFSAQQFPDLHSELNLSSLELGDSALYFCASSVGGGSGELFFGEGSRLTVL.

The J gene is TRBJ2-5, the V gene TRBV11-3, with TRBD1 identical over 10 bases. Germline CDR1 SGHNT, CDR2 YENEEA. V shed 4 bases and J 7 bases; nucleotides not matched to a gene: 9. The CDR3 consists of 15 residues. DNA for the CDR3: TGTGCCAGCAGCTCCGGGACAGGGGCCCGTGGGACCCAGTACTTC. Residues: CASSSGTGARGTQYF.

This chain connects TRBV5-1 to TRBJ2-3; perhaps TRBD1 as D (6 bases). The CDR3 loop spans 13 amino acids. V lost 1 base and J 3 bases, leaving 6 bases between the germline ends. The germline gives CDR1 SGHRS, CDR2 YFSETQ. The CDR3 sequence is CASSLQGTDTQYF. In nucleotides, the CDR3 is TGCGCCAGCAGCTTGCAGGGGACAGATACGCAGTATTTT.

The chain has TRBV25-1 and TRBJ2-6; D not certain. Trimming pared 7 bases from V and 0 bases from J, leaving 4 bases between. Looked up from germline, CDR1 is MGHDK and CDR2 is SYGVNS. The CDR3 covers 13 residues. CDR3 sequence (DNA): TGTGCCAGCATTCACTCTGGGGCCAACGTCCTGACTTTC. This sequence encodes CASIHSGANVLTF.

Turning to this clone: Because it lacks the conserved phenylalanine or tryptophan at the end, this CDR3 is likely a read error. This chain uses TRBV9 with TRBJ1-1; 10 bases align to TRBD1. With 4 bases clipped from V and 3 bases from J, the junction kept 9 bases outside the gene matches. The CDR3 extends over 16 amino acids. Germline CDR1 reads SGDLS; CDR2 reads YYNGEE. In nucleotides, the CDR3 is TGTGCCAGCAGCCCCCCCGGGACAGGGGCGGACACTGAAGCTTTCCTT. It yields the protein CASSPPGTGADTEAFL.

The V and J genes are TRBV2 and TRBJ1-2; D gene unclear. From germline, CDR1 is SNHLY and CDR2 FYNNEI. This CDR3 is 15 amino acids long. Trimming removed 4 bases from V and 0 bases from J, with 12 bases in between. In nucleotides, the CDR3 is TGTGCCAGCAGTGTTAACACACCAGCTAACTATGGCTACACCTTC. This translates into CASSVNTPANYGYTF.

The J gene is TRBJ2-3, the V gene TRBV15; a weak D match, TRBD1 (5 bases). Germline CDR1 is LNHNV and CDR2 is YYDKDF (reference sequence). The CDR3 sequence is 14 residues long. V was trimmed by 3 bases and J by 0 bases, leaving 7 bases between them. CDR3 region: CATSSDRSTDTQYF. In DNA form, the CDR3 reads TGTGCCACCAGCAGTGACAGAAGCACAGATACGCAGTATTTT.

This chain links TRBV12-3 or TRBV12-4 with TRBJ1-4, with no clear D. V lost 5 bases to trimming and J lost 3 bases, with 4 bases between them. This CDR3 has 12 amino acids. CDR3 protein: CASSASNEKLFF. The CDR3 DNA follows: TGTGCCAGCAGTGCGTCTAATGAAAAACTGTTTTTT.

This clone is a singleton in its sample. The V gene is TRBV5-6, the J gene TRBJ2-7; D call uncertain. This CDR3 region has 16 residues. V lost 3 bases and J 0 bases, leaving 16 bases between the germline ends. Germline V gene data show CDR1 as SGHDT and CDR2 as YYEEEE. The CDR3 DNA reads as TGTGCCAGCAGCTCCAGCGTGCGGACGAGCTCCTACGAGCAGTACTTC. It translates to CASSSSVRTSSYEQYF.

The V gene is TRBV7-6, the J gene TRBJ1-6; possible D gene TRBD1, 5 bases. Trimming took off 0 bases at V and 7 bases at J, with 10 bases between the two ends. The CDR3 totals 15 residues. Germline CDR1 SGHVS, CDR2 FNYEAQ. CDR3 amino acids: CASSLAGGVNSPLHF. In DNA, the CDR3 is TGTGCCAGCAGCTTAGCTGGAGGGGTCAATTCACCCCTCCACTTT.

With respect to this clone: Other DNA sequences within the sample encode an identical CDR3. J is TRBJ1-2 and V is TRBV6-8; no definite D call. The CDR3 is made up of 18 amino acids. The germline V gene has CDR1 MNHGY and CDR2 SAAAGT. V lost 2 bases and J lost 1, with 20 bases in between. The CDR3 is CASSYRRGPSGLNYGYTF. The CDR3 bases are TGTGCCAGCAGTTACCGGCGAGGACCCTCTGGGCTTAACTATGGCTACACCTTC.

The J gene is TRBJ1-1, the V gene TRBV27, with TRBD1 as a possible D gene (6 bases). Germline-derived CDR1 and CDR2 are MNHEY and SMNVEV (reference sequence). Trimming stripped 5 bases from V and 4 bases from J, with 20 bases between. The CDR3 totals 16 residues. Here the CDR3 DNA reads TGTGCCAGCAGTCTTATCCCAGGGGCGGGCGCCACTGAAGCTTTCTTT. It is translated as CASSLIPGAGATEAFF.

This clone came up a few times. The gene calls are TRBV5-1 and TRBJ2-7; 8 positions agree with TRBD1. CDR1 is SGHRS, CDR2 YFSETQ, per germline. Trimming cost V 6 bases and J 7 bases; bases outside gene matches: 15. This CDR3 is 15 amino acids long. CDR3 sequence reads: CASIPMPGTGGEQYF. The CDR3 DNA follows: TGCGCCAGCATCCCCATGCCCGGGACAGGTGGAGAGCAGTACTTC.

The CDR3 sequence is CASKQGVVGSPLHF. CDR3 in DNA: TGTGCCAGCAAGCAGGGGGTAGTAGGATCACCCCTCCACTTT. V and J are TRBV6-5 and TRBJ1-6, with 7 positions matching TRBD1. Germline V gene lookup returns CDR1 MNHEY and CDR2 SVGAGI. The CDR3 is made up of 14 amino acids. The V gene end was trimmed by 7 bases and the J gene end by 10 bases; junction bases not matched to a gene: 10.

The CDR3 reads CASSRDGGNTEAFF. CDR3 DNA sequence: TGTGCCAGCTCCCGGGACGGAGGGAACACTGAAGCTTTCTTT. The chain couples TRBV18 to TRBJ1-1; TRBD1 is a possible D gene (5 bases). Trimming cost V 6 bases and J 1 base, with 12 bases left between them. The CDR3 extends over 14 amino acids. CDR1 KGHSH and CDR2 LQKENI come from the germline V gene.

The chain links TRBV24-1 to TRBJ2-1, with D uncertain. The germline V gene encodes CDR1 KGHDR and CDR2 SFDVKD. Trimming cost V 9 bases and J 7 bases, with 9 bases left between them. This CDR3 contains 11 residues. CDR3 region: CATGYRNEQFF. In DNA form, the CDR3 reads TGTGCCACCGGGTATCGGAATGAGCAGTTCTTC.

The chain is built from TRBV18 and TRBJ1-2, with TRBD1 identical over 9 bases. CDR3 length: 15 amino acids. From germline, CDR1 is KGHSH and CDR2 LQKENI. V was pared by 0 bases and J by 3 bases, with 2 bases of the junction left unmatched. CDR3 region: CASSPPGQGYYGYTF. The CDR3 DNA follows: TGTGCCAGCTCACCACCGGGACAGGGATACTATGGCTACACCTTC.

CDR3 DNA sequence: TGTGCCACCAGTGATTCGCATGAGTCCCGCTCTGGAAACACCATATATTTT. Amino acid sequence: CATSDSHESRSGNTIYF. The V gene is TRBV24-1, the J gene TRBJ1-3; D is ambiguous. CDR1 KGHDR and CDR2 SFDVKD come from the germline V gene. Deletions cut 2 bases from V and 0 bases from J, with 13 bases between. The CDR3 consists of 17 residues.